This T cell receptor (beta chain) was identified in a study of cytotoxic CD8 clonotypes in ibrutinib-treated CLL. Study as a whole: The authors obtained response samples at a median of about 12 months of treatment, range 6 to 36. Points from the study as a whole: Sustained-remission and progressing patients diverged in sampling times. Age-matched healthy donor levels were exceeded by baseline clonality, which tracked circulating CD8+ T-cell counts.

Per germline, CDR1 SGHAT and CDR2 FQNNGV. The length of the CDR3 is 14 residues. Trimming removed 5 bases from V and 7 bases from J, with 18 bases in between. This table comes from immunoSEQ multiplex PCR, and its TCRdb copy is limited to in-frame clones, with some not included. The sample gives almost 250,000 clones, around three quarters of which show up once; approximately 15% is in the top ten. Genomic DNA in a quantity of about 2.1 micrograms was derived from cryopreserved PBMCs for TCR beta libraries. This clone was counted a few times. The target antigen is unknown. Sequencing used PBMCs, obtained after 24 months of ibrutinib treatment. This clonotype was sampled from a human donor with chronic lymphocytic leukemia. The gene calls are TRBV11-2 and TRBJ2-7; D not resolved. CDR3 DNA: TGTGCCAGCAGCCGCCTAACCCCCGAAACGGAGCAGTACTTC. Protein product: CASSRLTPETEQYF.